A selection of T cell receptor beta chains follows, all from one sample in a study of blood T cell repertoires in COVID-19. Using immunoSEQ multiplex PCR, the repertoire was profiled, and TCRdb retains in-frame clones only, with some absent. The sample holds under 80,000 clones, over 60% seen once. Specimen: peripheral blood. The source of these receptors is a man aged 55 to 70 with COVID-19, enrolled during active disease. The CDR3 runs from the conserved cysteine through the conserved F or W. The order of the fields is D gene, clone size, J gene, V gene, CDR3 length, CDR3 DNA, CDR3 protein. The D gene is left open where the match is weak. The size field is filled for only some rows; it gives once, few, many or a size class.

.,.,TRBJ1-2,TRBV6-5,16,TGTGCCAGCAGTTACTCGGACGGGGATATTAACTATGGCTACACCTTC,CASSYSDGDINYGYTF
TRBD1,once,TRBJ1-2,TRBV3-1/TRBV3-2,14,TGTGCCAGCAGCCGCCGGACAGGGAACGATGGCTACACCTTC,CASSRRTGNDGYTF
.,.,TRBJ2-3,TRBV10-2,12,TGCGCCAGCGGCCTTAGCACAGATACGCAGTATTTT,CASGLSTDTQYF
.,.,TRBJ2-7,TRBV15,15,TGTGCCACCAGCAGTCATTCACAGGGTTCCTACGAGCAGTACTTC,CATSSHSQGSYEQYF
TRBD1,few,TRBJ1-1,TRBV2,15,TGTGCCAGCGGGAAAGGACAGGGGGCGAACACTGAAGCTTTCTTT,CASGKGQGANTEAFF
.,.,TRBJ2-2,TRBV10-3,13,TGTGCCGGAGGGGGGGCGAACACCGGGGAGCTGTTTTTT,CAGGGANTGELFF
TRBD2,.,TRBJ2-7,TRBV27,14,TGTGCCAGCAGTCGCAGCGGGGCCTCCTACGAGCAGTACTTC,CASSRSGASYEQYF
TRBD1,once,TRBJ2-1,TRBV7-2,16,TGTGCCAGCAGCTTACAGGGGGCGTTTTCCTACAATGAGCAGTTCTTC,CASSLQGAFSYNEQFF
TRBD2,.,TRBJ2-3,TRBV4-1,14,TGCGCCAGCACGCTAGCGGGAAACACAGATACGCAGTATTTT,CASTLAGNTDTQYF
.,.,TRBJ2-2,TRBV5-1,15,TGCGCCAGCAGCTCCCTGGGCGGACGGGGCGGGGAGCTGTTTTTT,CASSSLGGRGGELFF
.,.,TRBJ2-6,TRBV29-1,15,TGCAGCGTCTTTGGCTCACCGTCTGGGGCCAACGTCCTGACTTTC,CSVFGSPSGANVLTF
.,.,TRBJ2-4,TRBV30,12,TGTGCCTGGAGTCGTCAGAAAAACATTCAGTACTTC,CAWSRQKNIQYF
TRBD2,.,TRBJ2-7,TRBV11-2,14,TGTGCCAGCAGCTCCACTAGCGGGGGGGCCGAGCAGTACTTC,CASSSTSGGAEQYF
TRBD1,.,TRBJ1-1,TRBV19,16,TGTGCCAGTAGTATAGGCCCCCCGACAGGGAACCTGGAAGCTTTCTTT,CASSIGPPTGNLEAFF
.,.,TRBJ2-3,TRBV5-4,15,TGTGCCAGCAGCCTCTACAGGGAGCGTGGAGATACGCAGTATTTT,CASSLYRERGDTQYF
TRBD2,few,TRBJ2-1,TRBV19,13,TGTGCCAGTATAAGCGGGAGCGGCTATGAGCAGTTCTTC,CASISGSGYEQFF
.,.,TRBJ2-3,TRBV7-9,14,TGTGCCAGCAGCCTAGAGGGGTCAACAGATACGCAGTATTTT,CASSLEGSTDTQYF
TRBD2,.,TRBJ2-1,TRBV29-1,16,TGCAGCGTTGAGGGACTAGCGGGATCAACCTACAATGAGCAGTTCTTC,CSVEGLAGSTYNEQFF
TRBD2,.,TRBJ2-5,TRBV6-5,15,TGTGCCAGCAGAACTAGCGGGGGGGCCGGAGAGACCCAGTACTTC,CASRTSGGAGETQYF
TRBD2,.,TRBJ2-7,TRBV5-4,17,TGTGCCAGCAGTTCCGGGACTAGCGGGGGGTTCACCTACGAGCAGTACTTC,CASSSGTSGGFTYEQYF
TRBD2,.,TRBJ2-5,TRBV9,16,TGTGCCAGCAGCGTAGCGGGGGGAAACCAGGAAGAGACCCAGTACTTC,CASSVAGGNQEETQYF
TRBD1,.,TRBJ2-7,TRBV5-1,15,TGCGCCAGCAGCTTAGGACAGGCCCACTCCTACGAGCAGTACTTC,CASSLGQAHSYEQYF
TRBD2,few,TRBJ2-7,TRBV2,11,TGTGCCAGCAGTAAAGAACTAGCGGCGTCCTTC,CASSKELAASF
.,.,TRBJ2-3,TRBV7-3,16,TGTGCCAGCAGCTTCGGCCTTGAAGCGGGCGGAGATACGCAGTATTTT,CASSFGLEAGGDTQYF
.,few,TRBJ1-5,TRBV15,16,TGTGCCACCAGCAGAGATCGGCAGGGTAACAATCAGCCCCAGCATTTT,CATSRDRQGNNQPQHF
.,.,TRBJ1-2,TRBV30,12,TGTGCCTGGAGCCGGGTCGCCTATGGCTACACCTTC,CAWSRVAYGYTF
.,.,TRBJ2-3,TRBV11-1,16,TGTGCCAGCAGCTTTAATGACTTCACTAGCACAGATACGCAGTATTTT,CASSFNDFTSTDTQYF
.,.,TRBJ2-3,TRBV10-3,15,TGTGCCATCAGCCCGGGACTCGGACCATCAGATACGCAGTATTTT,CAISPGLGPSDTQYF
.,.,TRBJ1-2,TRBV5-1,13,TGCGCCAGCAGCTTTCAGGGATCTGATGGCTACACCTTC,CASSFQGSDGYTF
TRBD1,few,TRBJ1-5,TRBV2,15,TGTGCCAGCAGCGCCCGGACAGGGGAAAGGCAGCCCCAGCATTTT,CASSARTGERQPQHF
TRBD1,.,TRBJ1-6,TRBV20-1,14,TGCAGTGCTAGTGGGACAGGGGGTAATTCACCCCTCCACTTT,CSASGTGGNSPLHF
TRBD1,once,TRBJ1-1,TRBV19,15,TGTGCCAGTAGCAGGGACAGGGGGCCGAGGACTGAAGCTTTCTTT,CASSRDRGPRTEAFF
.,.,TRBJ2-2,TRBV7-2,13,TGTGCCAGCAGCTCGCGAACCCCTGGGGAGCTGTTTTTT,CASSSRTPGELFF
TRBD1,.,TRBJ2-5,TRBV5-1,16,TGCGCCAGCACAGATCGGAACGGACAGGGGGTGGAGACCCAGTACTTC,CASTDRNGQGVETQYF
TRBD1,.,TRBJ1-4,TRBV4-1,15,TGCGCCAGCAGCCATGAGGACAGGACCAATGAAAAACTGTTTTTT,CASSHEDRTNEKLFF
.,.,TRBJ2-3,TRBV28,12,TGTGCCAGCAGTTTACGTCGGGATACGCAGTATTTT,CASSLRRDTQYF
.,.,TRBJ1-2,TRBV12-3/TRBV12-4,13,TGTGCCAGCAGTGACCATGGGTCGGAGCGCTACACCTTC,CASSDHGSERYTF
TRBD2,.,TRBJ2-5,TRBV5-4,13,TGTGCCAGCAGGGACGGGACTACCGCTACCCAGTACTTC,CASRDGTTATQYF
.,few,TRBJ1-3,TRBV3-1/TRBV3-2,11,TGTGCCAGCAGCCAAAGGGGCACCATATATTTT,CASSQRGTIYF
TRBD1,.,TRBJ2-3,TRBV2,14,TGTGCCAGCGGGGAGGGACAGGGCCCAGATACGCAGTATTTT,CASGEGQGPDTQYF
TRBD1,.,TRBJ2-7,TRBV29-1,14,TGCAGCGTGGCGACCGGGACAGGGGCCCACGAGCAGTACTTC,CSVATGTGAHEQYF
.,.,TRBJ2-7,TRBV3-1/TRBV3-2,14,TGTGCCAGCAGCCAAGCTTCCAGGGTTTGGGAGCAGTACTTC,CASSQASRVWEQYF
TRBD2,.,TRBJ2-1,TRBV5-1,15,TGCGCCAGCAGCCGCAGCGGGACCACCTACAATGAGCAGTTCTTC,CASSRSGTTYNEQFF
.,few,TRBJ1-1,TRBV11-3,14,TGTGCCAGCAGCTTAGTTCGGGGGAACACTGAAGCTTTCTTT,CASSLVRGNTEAFF
TRBD1,.,TRBJ2-7,TRBV2,14,TGTGCCAGCAGCCGGGACAGCCAATCCTACGAGCAGTACTTC,CASSRDSQSYEQYF
.,.,TRBJ2-5,TRBV12-5,15,TGTGCTAGTGGTTTGGCCGGGACTTGGGAGGAGACCCAGTACTTC,CASGLAGTWEETQYF
TRBD1,.,TRBJ2-7,TRBV6-5,15,TGTGCCAGCAGCTGGGGGGGACAGGGAGGATACGAGCAGTACTTC,CASSWGGQGGYEQYF
.,.,TRBJ2-1,TRBV27,12,TGTGCCAGCAGGCCTTCATGGGGCGAGCAGTTCTTC,CASRPSWGEQFF
TRBD2,.,TRBJ2-5,TRBV2,14,TGTGCCAGCAAGACCGGGACTAGCCAAGAGACCCAGTACTTC,CASKTGTSQETQYF
TRBD2,.,TRBJ2-3,TRBV7-2,15,TGTGCCAGCAGCTTTAGACTAGCGGGGGGGGGTACGCAGTATTTT,CASSFRLAGGGTQYF
.,.,TRBJ2-7,TRBV11-3,13,TGTGCCAGCAAGGGTCGGAGGTATGGCGAGCAGTACTTC,CASKGRRYGEQYF
TRBD2,.,TRBJ2-5,TRBV5-1,17,TGCGCCAGCAGCTTGACTAGCGGGGGGACCGGCACGCAGACCCAGTACTTC,CASSLTSGGTGTQTQYF
TRBD1,.,TRBJ2-2,TRBV7-9,15,TGTGCCAGCAGCTTAGCGGACAGGGAAGGCGGGGAGCTGTTTTTT,CASSLADREGGELFF
TRBD1,.,TRBJ1-6,TRBV4-2,16,TGTGCCAGCAGCCGATCTAAAACCGGGACAGATTCACCCCTCCACTTT,CASSRSKTGTDSPLHF
TRBD1,.,TRBJ2-2,TRBV7-9,16,TGTGCCAGCAGCACTGGACAGGGGTCGAACACCGGGGAGCTGTTTTTT,CASSTGQGSNTGELFF
.,.,TRBJ1-1,TRBV27,13,TGTGCCAGCAGTTGGAGGGAAGGGACTGAAGCTTTCTTT,CASSWREGTEAFF
.,.,TRBJ2-1,TRBV4-2,15,TGTGCCAGCAGCCAAGATAGGCGCAGGGACAATGAGCAGTTCTTC,CASSQDRRRDNEQFF